Included here is one T cell receptor beta chain sequence, with context. What it binds is unknown. The PCR had 60 Vbeta and 13 Jbeta primers. As handled by the study authors: Roughly 11 million shared chains were among the about 80 million unique TCR beta chains that a later analysis counted. The assay was immunoSEQ multiplex PCR, and TCRdb's table has in-frame clones only and misses some. Clone size and V and J calls were adopted from that table, with D and trimming inferred from the DNA. The data contain 170,000 or so clones, approximately 84% of them seen just once; the ten biggest clones take up around 3.2%. The V end was cut by 4 bases, the J end by 1 base, with 14 bases between. Per germline, CDR1 SGHNT and CDR2 YYREEE (reference sequence). The CDR3 loop spans 15 amino acids. The sample comes from a study of cytomegalovirus exposure and HLA in healthy donors. Regarding the study as a whole: CMV serostatus alone was available as immune exposure information.

This TCR derives from a woman between 50 and 59 years old in good health and CMV-seropositive. Sequencing was done on a sample of PBMCs. This chain links TRBV5-4 with TRBJ1-1; D remains ambiguous. The CDR3 loop reads CASSPTDRGNTEAFF. In DNA, the CDR3 is TGTGCCAGCAGCCCAACGGATAGAGGGAACACTGAAGCTTTCTTT.